This T cell receptor (beta chain) emerged from a study of T cell responses to AZD1222 COVID-19 vaccine. The overall study: Pooling of second doses given at about 4 or about 12 weeks was done.

Study-wide points: Only a handful of AZD1222 recipients, more than 5 in all, had baseline seropositivity. Clonal diversity may have been underestimated in mostly white British donors.

Assay used: immunoSEQ multiplex PCR; TCRdb lists only in-frame clones, some missing. The sample has about 190,000 clones; 75% to 90% are singletons. Notes on this clone: The target antigen is unknown.

The clonotype was recovered from an adult in good health. The source material was peripheral blood, sampled on day 0 of AZD1222 vaccination.

CDR3 bases: TGTGCCAGCTCACTCGGACAGGCAGCAACTAATGAAAAACTGTTTTTT. Amino acid sequence: CASSLGQAATNEKLFF. The genes are TRBV18 and TRBJ1-4; 7 positions agree with TRBD1. Germline V CDR1 and CDR2: KGHSH, LQKENI. The V and J ends lost 4 bases and 0 bases, in that order; junction bases with no gene match: 5. This CDR3 comprises 16 residues.